This is a list of T cell receptor beta chains from one sample in a study of T cell responses to AZD1222 COVID-19 vaccine. The assay was immunoSEQ multiplex PCR, and TCRdb's table has in-frame clones only and misses some. Here the sample spans about 110,000 clones, over 80% being singletons. Here the sequenced sample was peripheral blood, taken 28 days after the second AZD1222 dose. The receptors were sampled from an adult who received the AZD1222 COVID-19 vaccine. Both conserved end residues are part of each CDR3. A D gene is named only where the DNA matches it firmly. Where a row states a size, it is once, few, many or the class of an expanded clone; other rows omit it.

-	TRBV9	-	TRBJ1-1	CASSATAGPPGSARAFF	TGTGCCAGCAGCGCCACGGCCGGACCCCCCGGTTCGGCTAGAGCTTTCTTT
-	TRBV19	-	TRBJ1-4	CASSMIQRTEKLFF	TGTGCCAGTAGTATGATCCAGAGAACGGAAAAACTGTTTTTT
TRBD2	TRBV4-2	-	TRBJ2-5	CASSQGLAGGLGETQYF	TGTGCCAGCAGCCAAGGACTAGCGGGAGGGTTGGGAGAGACCCAGTACTTC
-	TRBV27	few	TRBJ1-6	CASSFNDSPLHF	TGTGCCAGCAGTTTCAACGATTCACCCCTCCACTTT
-	TRBV3-1/TRBV3-2	-	TRBJ2-7	CASSPSSSYEQYF	TGTGCCAGCAGCCCCTCGTCCTCCTACGAGCAGTACTTC
-	TRBV28	-	TRBJ1-5	CASSFVRNQPQHF	TGTGCCAGCAGTTTCGTCCGGAATCAGCCCCAGCATTTT
-	TRBV27	-	TRBJ1-2	CASSLRQVDGYTF	TGTGCCAGCAGTTTAAGACAGGTCGATGGCTACACCTTC
TRBD2	TRBV14	-	TRBJ2-2	CASSRGLAETGELFF	TGTGCCAGCAGCCGAGGACTAGCGGAGACCGGGGAGCTGTTTTTT
-	TRBV30	few	TRBJ1-3	CAWSRYASSGNTIYF	TGTGCCTGGAGTAGGTACGCCAGCTCTGGAAACACCATATATTTT
-	TRBV23-1	-	TRBJ1-2	CASRNRHRASQANYGYTF	TGCGCCAGCAGGAACCGACACCGGGCCAGTCAAGCTAACTATGGCTACACCTTC
-	TRBV5-1	-	TRBJ1-2	CASSSPTLPTENYGYTF	TGCGCCAGCAGCTCTCCGACCCTACCGACAGAGAACTATGGCTACACCTTC
-	TRBV5-4	-	TRBJ1-1	CASSREAGANTEAFF	TGTGCCAGCAGTCGCGAGGCGGGGGCGAACACTGAAGCTTTCTTT
-	TRBV5-1	-	TRBJ2-4	CASSPGQRLAKNIQYF	TGCGCCAGCAGCCCCGGACAGAGGCTAGCCAAAAACATTCAGTACTTC
-	TRBV14	-	TRBJ1-2	CASSRPGEAANYGYTF	TGTGCCAGCAGCCGCCCGGGCGAAGCAGCTAACTATGGCTACACCTTC
TRBD1	TRBV13	few	TRBJ1-1	CASSFARDSPFF	TGTGCCAGCAGCTTCGCCCGGGACAGCCCTTTCTTT
TRBD1	TRBV4-3	-	TRBJ1-5	CASSQDGDRAQPQHF	TGCGCCAGCAGCCAAGATGGCGACAGGGCACAGCCCCAGCATTTT
TRBD1	TRBV6-5	-	TRBJ1-1	CASSYTLSRGRKAFF	TGTGCCAGCAGTTACACCCTATCCAGGGGGCGGAAAGCTTTCTTT
-	TRBV6-1	-	TRBJ1-5	CASSASQWENSNQPQHF	TGTGCCAGCAGTGCATCACAGTGGGAAAATAGCAATCAGCCCCAGCATTTT
TRBD2	TRBV2	-	TRBJ2-7	CASSDPAGGYTYEQYF	TGTGCCAGCAGTGATCCAGCGGGAGGTTATACCTACGAGCAGTACTTC
-	TRBV18	-	TRBJ2-1	CASSPPDYNEQFF	TGTGCCAGCTCACCCCCAGATTACAATGAGCAGTTCTTC
-	TRBV5-4	-	TRBJ2-1	CASSAGQHNEQFF	TGTGCCAGCAGCGCGGGACAGCACAATGAGCAGTTCTTC
TRBD2	TRBV6-5	-	TRBJ2-3	CASSSTSGADTQYF	TGTGCCAGCAGTTCGACTAGCGGGGCAGATACGCAGTATTTT
-	TRBV6-2/TRBV6-3	once	TRBJ1-5	CASSYGTANQPQHF	TGTGCCAGCAGTTACGGAACGGCGAATCAGCCCCAGCATTTT
TRBD1	TRBV11-3	once	TRBJ2-7	CASSLSTGPYEQYF	TGTGCCAGCAGCTTATCGACAGGGCCCTACGAGCAGTACTTC
TRBD1	TRBV14	-	TRBJ2-7	CASSFATSHDRDYEQYF	TGTGCCAGCAGCTTCGCAACAAGCCACGACAGGGACTACGAGCAGTACTTC
TRBD2	TRBV15	-	TRBJ2-3	CATSWTSGGADTQYF	TGTGCCACCAGCTGGACTAGCGGGGGGGCGGATACGCAGTATTTT
-	TRBV10-1	-	TRBJ2-4	CASSESVGTKNIQYF	TGCGCCAGCAGTGAGTCTGTTGGTACCAAAAACATTCAGTACTTC
-	TRBV2	once	TRBJ2-5	CASSRDIQETQYF	TGTGCCAGCAGCCGGGACATCCAAGAGACCCAGTACTTC
-	TRBV4-1	-	TRBJ1-6	CASSQEEGNSPLHF	TGCGCCAGCAGCCAAGAGGAGGGTAATTCACCCCTCCACTTT
TRBD1	TRBV30	-	TRBJ1-1	CAWSVLGGGNTEAFF	TGTGCCTGGAGTGTACTCGGAGGGGGCAACACTGAAGCTTTCTTT
-	TRBV27	-	TRBJ2-7	CASSLKPSYEQYF	TGTGCCAGCAGTTTAAAACCTAGCTACGAGCAGTACTTC
-	TRBV2	-	TRBJ1-2	CASSDNTNYGYTF	TGTGCCAGCAGTGACAACACAAACTATGGCTACACCTTC
-	TRBV20-1	-	TRBJ2-5	CSASTEETQYF	TGCAGTGCTAGTACGGAAGAGACCCAGTACTTC
-	TRBV7-9	-	TRBJ2-3	CASSPREKITDTQYF	TGTGCCAGCAGCCCCCGGGAGAAGATCACAGATACGCAGTATTTT
-	TRBV19	-	TRBJ1-5	CASSRQNNQPQHF	TGTGCCAGTAGTCGTCAGAACAATCAGCCCCAGCATTTT
-	TRBV7-8	-	TRBJ1-2	CASSKNPVAKLYGYTF	TGTGCCAGCAGCAAAAACCCGGTGGCGAAACTCTATGGCTACACCTTC
TRBD2	TRBV6-5	once	TRBJ2-7	CASREGLASEQYF	TGTGCCAGCAGGGAGGGACTAGCTTCCGAGCAGTACTTC
-	TRBV5-1	-	TRBJ1-3	CASSLDLKGGNTIYF	TGCGCCAGCAGCCTAGACCTGAAGGGAGGAAACACCATATATTTT
-	TRBV14	-	TRBJ2-1	CASSQEFGLYNEQFF	TGTGCCAGCAGCCAAGAATTCGGGCTGTACAATGAGCAGTTCTTC
-	TRBV7-2	-	TRBJ1-2	CASSPTNYGYTF	TGTGCCAGCAGCCCCACCAACTATGGCTACACCTTC
-	TRBV5-4	-	TRBJ2-1	CASSLVAVTGEQFF	TGTGCCAGCAGCTTGGTGGCGGTCACCGGGGAGCAGTTCTTC
-	TRBV28	-	TRBJ1-2	CASSEAKYGYTF	TGTGCCAGCAGCGAGGCCAAGTATGGCTACACCTTC
-	TRBV9	-	TRBJ2-2	CASSVRSGGDTGELFF	TGTGCCAGCAGCGTAAGGTCAGGGGGGGACACCGGGGAGCTGTTTTTT
-	TRBV5-1	-	TRBJ2-3	CASSLAEGFADTQYF	TGCGCCAGCAGCTTGGCCGAGGGATTTGCAGATACGCAGTATTTT
TRBD1	TRBV5-1	-	TRBJ1-3	CASSSRQGSGNTIYF	TGCGCCAGCAGCTCGCGACAGGGCTCTGGAAACACCATATATTTT
-	TRBV15	-	TRBJ2-1	CATSREDNEQFF	TGTGCCACCAGCAGAGAGGACAATGAGCAGTTCTTC
-	TRBV9	-	TRBJ1-1	CASSAGPNTEAFF	TGTGCCAGCAGCGCGGGACCGAACACTGAAGCTTTCTTT
-	TRBV3-1/TRBV3-2	-	TRBJ2-7	CASSPLDTTYEQYF	TGTGCCAGCAGCCCATTGGACACTACCTACGAGCAGTACTTC
-	TRBV5-6	-	TRBJ1-2	CASSGRGTYGYTF	TGTGCCAGCAGCGGCAGGGGTACCTATGGCTACACCTTC
-	TRBV19	-	TRBJ2-1	CASKRLATFTSSYNEQFF	TGTGCCAGTAAGAGGCTAGCGACGTTTACTAGCTCCTACAATGAGCAGTTCTTC
TRBD2	TRBV7-8	-	TRBJ2-1	CASSFTSLAGKYNEQFF	TGTGCCAGCAGCTTTACCTCACTAGCGGGAAAATACAATGAGCAGTTCTTC
-	TRBV4-2	-	TRBJ2-7	CASSQDDYFSYEQYF	TGTGCCAGCAGCCAAGATGATTACTTCTCCTACGAGCAGTACTTC
-	TRBV10-3	-	TRBJ1-1	CAISEARENTEAFF	TGTGCCATCAGTGAAGCGAGGGAGAACACTGAAGCTTTCTTT
-	TRBV14	-	TRBJ1-1	CASSLYQGMNTEAFF	TGTGCCAGCAGCCTTTATCAGGGAATGAACACTGAAGCTTTCTTT
-	TRBV7-8	-	TRBJ2-3	CASRDGRDPTDTQYF	TGTGCCAGCAGGGATGGGCGGGATCCCACAGATACGCAGTATTTT